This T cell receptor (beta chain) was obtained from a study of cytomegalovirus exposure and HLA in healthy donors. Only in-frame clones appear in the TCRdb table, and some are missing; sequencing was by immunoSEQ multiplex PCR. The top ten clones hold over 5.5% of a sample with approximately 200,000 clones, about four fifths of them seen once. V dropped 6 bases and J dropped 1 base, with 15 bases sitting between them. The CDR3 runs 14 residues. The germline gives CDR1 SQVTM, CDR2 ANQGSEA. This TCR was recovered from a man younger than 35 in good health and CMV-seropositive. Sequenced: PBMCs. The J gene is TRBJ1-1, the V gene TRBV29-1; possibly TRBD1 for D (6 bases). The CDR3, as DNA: TGCAGCGTGCACCAGGGGAGGGCGAACACTGAAGCTTTCTTT. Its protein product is CSVHQGRANTEAFF.